One sample yielded the 24 T cell receptor beta chains listed below, sequenced in a study of T-cell memory formation after mild COVID-19 listed by TCRdb under 2021. Library creation used 5' RACE. TCRdb shows the sequencer as Illumina NovaSeq 6000. TCRdb reprocessing: public reads trimmed at Q25 with fastp, clones called with MiXCR, in-frame beta chains kept. CDR3 protein sequences are deduplicated, and each keeps its most common genes and DNA. The sample data list approximately 450,000 distinct CDR3 sequences, and 15% to 20% of these were observed just once. The top ten constitute 10% to 15% of the sample. Input material: PBMCs or a T cell subset sorted from them (not recorded which). The receptors were sampled from an adult woman who had mild COVID-19 (a few samples of this study predate the infection). The sample titles of this study are shuffled in the database, so cell type and time point are left out; the donor was told from shared clones.

The V and J genes are TRBV14 and TRBJ1-2, with D uncertain. Germline CDR1 and CDR2: SGHDN and FVKESK. The CDR3 totals 13 residues. The V gene lost 0 bases and the J gene lost 7 bases, with 9 bases spanning the gap. The CDR3 region has the DNA TGTGCCAGCAGCCAAGACCCGGGTTTTGGCTACACCTTC. This gives the protein CASSQDPGFGYTF.

This clonotype was recorded a few times. The genes are TRBV18 and TRBJ2-2, with D unresolved. V dropped 1 base and J dropped 0 bases, with 12 bases sitting between them. The germline V gene has CDR1 KGHSH and CDR2 LQKENI. CDR3 length: 17 amino acids. The CDR3 reads CASSPRVYTANTGELFF. DNA for the CDR3: TGTGCCAGCTCACCACGGGTCTACACAGCGAACACCGGGGAGCTGTTTTTT.

The rearrangement links TRBV7-8 to TRBJ2-1; a possible D gene is TRBD2 (5 bases). The germline gives CDR1 SGHVS, CDR2 FQNEAQ. The germline V and J ends were trimmed by 5 bases and 8 bases, with 16 bases remaining between them. The CDR3 length is 14 residues. This CDR3 is CASSLPQSGDEQFF. Here the CDR3 DNA reads TGTGCCAGCAGCCTACCTCAGAGCGGCGATGAGCAGTTCTTC. Using reference TRBV7-8 and TRBJ2-1 for the parts outside the CDR3, the full variable domain is GAGVSQSPRYKVAKRGQDVALRCDPISGHVSLFWYQQALGQGPEFLTYFQNEAQLDKSGLPSDRFFAERPEGSVSTLKIQRTQQEDSAVYLCASSLPQSGDEQFFGPGTRLTVL.

V is TRBV7-3 and J is TRBJ2-3, with D hard to call. The V gene's germline CDR1 is SGHTA and CDR2 FQGTGA. V dropped 5 bases and J dropped 4 bases, with 16 bases sitting between them. This CDR3 has 15 amino acids. The CDR3: CASSKRNGGADTQYF. CDR3 nucleotides: TGTGCCAGCAGCAAACGAAACGGTGGCGCAGATACGCAGTATTTT.

In this sample, this clonotype turned up a few times. This chain uses TRBV29-1 with TRBJ2-6; D possibly matches TRBD1 or TRBD2 (5 bases each). The CDR3 covers 13 residues. Germline V gene lookup returns CDR1 SQVTM and CDR2 ANQGSEA. Trimming shortened V by 3 bases and J by 2 bases, and 5 bases separated the two germline ends. The CDR3 DNA reads as TGCAGCGTTGAGGGGGCTGGGGCCAACGTCCTGACTTTC. This sequence encodes CSVEGAGANVLTF.

This clonotype was observed a handful of times. The chain has TRBV6-2 or TRBV6-3 and TRBJ2-1; D call uncertain. The CDR3 has 13 residues. Per germline, CDR1 MNHEY and CDR2 SVGEGT. Trimming removed 5 bases from V and 4 bases from J, with 9 bases in between. CDR3 amino acids: CASSIRRYNEQFF. CDR3 nucleotides: TGTGCCAGCAGTATACGGAGATACAATGAGCAGTTCTTC.

The rearrangement joins TRBV5-6 to TRBJ2-3, with 11 bases identical to TRBD1. The CDR3 runs to 15 residues. The V and J ends lost 4 bases and 6 bases, in that order; junction bases with no gene match: 7. CDR1 is SGHDT and CDR2 is YYEEEE in the germline V gene. DNA of the CDR3: TGTGCCAGCAGCCCATGGACAGGGGGCGAGGATACGCAGTATTTT. This encodes CASSPWTGGEDTQYF. Filled out from reference TRBV5-6 and TRBJ2-3, the complete variable domain reads DAGVTQSPTHLIKTRGQQVTLRCSPKSGHDTVSWYQQALGQGPQFIFQYYEEEERQRGNFPDRFSGHQFPNYSSELNVNALLLGDSALYLCASSPWTGGEDTQYFGPGTRLTVL.

This clonotype turned up a few times. This chain joins TRBV12-3 or TRBV12-4 and TRBJ1-4; D remains ambiguous. The CDR3 runs to 16 residues. The V and J ends lost 5 bases and 7 bases respectively, with 20 bases between them. CDR3 DNA: TGTGCCAGCAGTCTCGAGGGAAAGGCCCCGGGTGAAAAACTGTTTTTT. Residues: CASSLEGKAPGEKLFF.

This clonotype was detected a few times. The chain has TRBV30 and TRBJ2-2, with D tentatively TRBD1 (6 bases). V was clipped by 0 bases and J by 3 bases, with 8 bases between them. Germline CDR1 and CDR2: GTSNPN and SVGIG (reference sequence). The CDR3 covers 14 residues. Here the CDR3 reads CAWSVTGYTGELFF. The CDR3 nucleotides are TGTGCCTGGAGTGTAACAGGGTACACCGGGGAGCTGTTTTTT.

This clonotype occurred many times. The gene calls are TRBV7-6 and TRBJ2-1, with 14 bases matching TRBD2. V was clipped by 8 bases and J by 8 bases; unmatched bases: 5. The CDR3 covers 14 residues. Germline CDR1 is SGHVS and CDR2 is FNYEAQ. The CDR3 is CASQGTSGGDEQFF. The CDR3 DNA reads as TGTGCCAGCCAAGGGACTAGCGGGGGCGATGAGCAGTTCTTC.

This clonotype has more than one count but fewer than ten. The gene calls are TRBV7-9 and TRBJ2-1; 12 nucleotides align to TRBD2. The J segment lost 8 bases and the V segment lost 5 bases, leaving 10 bases of the junction unmatched. The germline V gene encodes CDR1 SEHNR and CDR2 FQNEAQ (reference sequence). CDR3 size: 16 residues. The CDR3 region is CASSAGLAGLLDEQFF. The CDR3 coding sequence is TGTGCCAGCAGCGCGGGACTAGCGGGTCTCTTGGATGAGCAGTTCTTC. Supplemented by reference TRBV7-9 and TRBJ2-1, the full variable domain reads DTGVSQNPRHKITKRGQNVTFRCDPISEHNRLYWYRQTLGQGPEFLTYFQNEAQLEKSRLLSDRFSAERPKGSFSTLEIQRTEQGDSAMYLCASSAGLAGLLDEQFFGPGTRLTVL.

The rearrangement uses TRBV4-2 and TRBJ2-7, with D tentatively TRBD2 (5 bases). The V end was cut by 0 bases, the J end by 0 bases, with 12 bases between. The CDR3 is 16 amino acids. The germline V gene has CDR1 LGHNA and CDR2 YNFKEQ. CDR3 in amino acids: CASSQDLGAVSYEQYF. The CDR3 DNA is TGTGCCAGCAGCCAAGATCTCGGAGCGGTCTCCTACGAGCAGTACTTC.

The V call is TRBV20-1, the J call TRBJ1-1; D is ambiguous. Germline CDR1 reads DFQATT; CDR2 reads SNEGSKA (reference sequence). Trimming took 6 bases from V and 1 from J, leaving 9 bases between them. The CDR3 loop spans 12 amino acids. Here the CDR3 reads CSAARGNTEAFF. The CDR3 nucleotides read TGCAGTGCCGCACGCGGGAACACTGAAGCTTTCTTT.

The DNA for the CDR3 is TGTGCCAGCAGCTTGGGATACAGGGGCTCCTACGAGCAGTACTTC. This translates into CASSLGYRGSYEQYF. This sequence joins TRBV5-5 and TRBJ2-7, with TRBD1 identical over 7 bases. Germline assignment: CDR1 SGHKS and CDR2 YYEKEE (reference sequence). J was trimmed by 0 bases and V by 0 bases; bases with no gene match: 3. This CDR3 region has 15 residues.

This clonotype was counted at least ten times. The chain recombines TRBV7-2 with TRBJ2-7; 7 bases agree with TRBD1. The CDR3 covers 13 residues. V lost 3 bases, J lost 2 bases, and 1 base stayed unmatched. Germline values: CDR1 SGHTA, CDR2 FQGNSA. As DNA, the CDR3 is TGTGCCAGCAGCTTTGACAGGGCCTACGAGCAGTACTTC. This codes for CASSFDRAYEQYF. Combining the CDR3 with reference TRBV7-2 and TRBJ2-7 gives the whole variable domain GAGVSQSPSNKVTEKGKDVELRCDPISGHTALYWYRQSLGQGLEFLIYFQGNSAPDKSGLPSDRFSAERTGGSVSTLTIQRTQQEDSAVYLCASSFDRAYEQYFGPGTRLTVT.

This clonotype was observed a few times. The chain couples TRBV24-1 to TRBJ2-1; 8 positions agree with TRBD1. With 1 base clipped from V and 5 bases from J, the junction kept 3 bases outside the gene matches. The CDR3 runs 15 residues. Germline CDR1 and CDR2: KGHDR and SFDVKD. The CDR3 spells CATSDLFRGHNEQFF. The DNA for the CDR3 is TGTGCCACCAGTGATTTATTCAGGGGGCACAATGAGCAGTTCTTC.

This clonotype was seen ten or more times. This chain links TRBV24-1 with TRBJ1-1; no definite D call. V lost 0 bases to trimming and J lost 6 bases, with 16 bases between them. Germline V gene data show CDR1 as KGHDR and CDR2 as SFDVKD. The CDR3 is made up of 16 amino acids. This CDR3 reads CATSDLGYRAAPEAFF. The CDR3 DNA is TGTGCCACCAGTGATTTGGGCTACAGAGCTGCTCCTGAAGCTTTCTTT.

The chain employs TRBV13 and TRBJ2-3; 11 bases are a match to TRBD1. This CDR3 comprises 16 residues. Looked up from germline, CDR1 is PRHDT and CDR2 is FYEKMQ (reference sequence). V gave up 4 bases and J gave up 3 bases; unmatched junction bases: 6. CDR3 nucleotides: TGTGCCAGCAGCTCAAGGACAGGGGGCGGTACAGATACGCAGTATTTT. Protein product: CASSSRTGGGTDTQYF.

This clonotype was detected only a few times. The chain carries TRBV20-1 and TRBJ1-5, with D possibly being TRBD1 (6 bases). Trimming cost V 0 bases and J 3 bases, with 12 bases left between them. Germline CDR1 is DFQATT and CDR2 is SNEGSKA (reference sequence). This CDR3 has 15 residues. The CDR3 sequence: CSARDRTDPNQPQHF. The CDR3 DNA reads as TGCAGTGCTAGAGATAGGACAGACCCCAATCAGCCCCAGCATTTT.

This clonotype has only a few counts. CDR3 region: CASSQAWDTGELFF. The CDR3 nucleotides are TGTGCCAGCAGCCAAGCTTGGGACACCGGGGAGCTGTTTTTT. This rearrangement joins TRBV4-2 to TRBJ2-2; D uncertain. The germline V gene encodes CDR1 LGHNA and CDR2 YNFKEQ. The CDR3 contains 14 residues. V was pared by 1 base and J by 3 bases, with 6 bases between.

The gene calls are TRBV5-1 and TRBJ1-4; D is ambiguous. Germline V CDR1 and CDR2: SGHRS, YFSETQ. The V and J ends lost 0 bases and 2 bases respectively, with 11 bases between them. This CDR3 region has 16 residues. CDR3 loop: CASSLGWGSTNEKLFF. The CDR3 DNA is TGCGCCAGCAGCTTGGGTTGGGGATCCACTAATGAAAAACTGTTTTTT.

This clonotype has only a few counts. V usage is TRBV4-1 and J usage is TRBJ2-5; 13 bases are a match to TRBD2. V trimming: 0 bases; J trimming: 0 bases; junction bases outside the gene matches: 4. This CDR3 is built from 18 residues. In germline, CDR1 is MGHRA, CDR2 YSYEKL. CDR3 coding DNA: TGCGCCAGCAGCCAAGAGTGGGGGACTAGCGGGGACCAAGAGACCCAGTACTTC. Amino acids: CASSQEWGTSGDQETQYF.

A few counts support this clonotype. The chain joins TRBV19 to TRBJ2-1, with 10 bases aligning to TRBD1. Germline-derived CDR1 and CDR2 are LNHDA and SQIVND (reference sequence). J was trimmed by 7 bases and V by 9 bases; bases with no gene match: 15. CDR3 length: 16 residues. The CDR3 spells CASHPYGRDRGNEQFF. The CDR3 DNA sequence: TGTGCCAGCCACCCCTACGGAAGGGACAGGGGTAATGAGCAGTTCTTC. The full variable domain, with the rest looked up from reference TRBV19 and TRBJ2-1, is DGGITQSPKYLFRKEGQNVTLSCEQNLNHDAMYWYRQDPGQGLRLIYYSQIVNDFQKGDIAEGYSVSREKKESFPLTVTSAQKNPTAFYLCASHPYGRDRGNEQFFGPGTRLTVL.

The chain uses TRBV12-3 or TRBV12-4 and TRBJ2-5; a weak D match, TRBD2 (6 bases). There are 13 residues in the CDR3. The V gene lost 6 bases and the J gene lost 2 bases, with 10 bases spanning the gap. As DNA, the CDR3 is TGTGCCAGCAGAGGGACTTCTCAAGAGACCCAGTACTTC. It is translated as CASRGTSQETQYF.